This TCR beta chain appears in the sequencing data of a study of blood T cell repertoires in COVID-19 (dated by TCRdb to 2020 to 2022). Background for the entire study: Samples covering the acute and convalescent phases of COVID-19 were provided by collaborators in the United States, Italy and Spain. The prospective study material was composed of cDNA or gDNA derived from T cells, B-cell-depleted T cells, or PBMCs. The dataset comprised deeply sampled blood TCRbeta repertoires from subjects exposed to, actively infected with, or recovered from COVID-19. The repertoires were released in a freely available public database meant as a resource for research on the immune response to SARS-CoV-2. The samples were drawn from two sources: the first 160 participants of the ongoing ImmuneRACE study, and 1,254 subjects contributed by 6 global collaborators. Nearly every sample came with metadata listing a de-identified subject ID, COVID-19 status, age in years and sex. Where available, HLA class I and class II types were obtained from metadata supplied by the sample provider rather than from assay-based typing. General findings and caveats noted by the study authors: Clinical and demographic metadata were provided uncurated, with the amount varying by source and participant.

V is cut by 6 bases and J by 3 bases, and the space between the germline ends is 20 bases. Sequences KGHSH (CDR1) and LQKENI (CDR2) are obtained from the germline V gene. The CDR3 has 17 amino acids, counting the end cysteine and phenylalanine. The kept DNA is CDR3 alone, 51 bases in frame from the first base. TCRbeta CDR3 regions were amplified from genomic DNA by means of the immunoSEQ Assay, a bias-controlled multiplex PCR. Under the source paper's analysis protocol: The number of nucleated cells in each sample was estimated from the amplification of reference gene primers within the assay. Sequence reads were collapsed and filtered to measure the absolute abundance of every unique TCRbeta CDR3 rearrangement. For each sample, productive Simpson clonality was calculated by taking the square root of Simpson's diversity index across productive rearrangements. Not all clones reach the TCRdb copy of this immuneACCESS table, which keeps in-frame sequences only. Checked studies attribute under half of the gap to unresolved V genes and leave the rest unexplained. V and J calls and clone size follow that table, whereas D and trimming were derived from the DNA. The sample contains 50,000 to 65,000 clones, around 90% of them found a single time. The ten most abundant clones make up roughly 1% of the sample.

A remark on this clone: Its target antigen remains unknown. No base-level quality is on record; no much larger clone is a single base apart.

Collaborating institutions collected whole blood in K2EDTA tubes following their own protocols. For TCRbeta analysis, collaborators shipped samples as frozen whole blood, isolated PBMCs, or DNA extracted from either of those sample types. The clonotype comes from a man aged 65 to 79 with acute or convalescent COVID-19. The chain is made from TRBV18 and TRBJ2-2, with TRBD1 tentatively as D gene (5 bases match). Material for sequencing was peripheral blood. This receptor has the CDR3 CASSPGFGGRDTGELFF. The nucleotide sequence reads as follows: TGTGCCAGCTCCCCAGGGTTCGGCGGCCGAGACACCGGGGAGCTGTTTTTT.